Below are 32 T cell receptor beta chains sequenced from a single sample in a study of early T cells in non-severe SARS-CoV-2 infection. TCRdb fed the 5' RACE reads into MiXCR, producing one record per CDR3 protein. The data show 55,000 to 75,000 distinct CDR3 sequences, more than 9% seen once. The sample comprised whole blood. All receptors come from an adult who was a healthcare worker with PCR-confirmed SARS-CoV-2 infection or an uninfected control (not recorded which).

This clonotype was counted ten times or more. This chain joins TRBV6-1 and TRBJ1-2; D unresolved. This CDR3 has 15 residues. The ends were cut back, 1 base at V and 6 bases at J, with 15 bases in the middle. Looked up from germline, CDR1 is MNHNS and CDR2 is SASEGT. The CDR3 DNA reads TGTGCCAGCAGTGAAGTATCTGGCAGGACTAATGGCTACACCTTC. This gives the protein CASSEVSGRTNGYTF.

This chain uses TRBV14 with TRBJ2-1, with D perhaps being TRBD1 or TRBD2 (5 bases each). CDR1 and CDR2 (germline): SGHDN, FVKESK. The CDR3 loop spans 12 amino acids. Trimming cost V 3 bases and J 10 bases, with 10 bases left between them. CDR3 nucleotide sequence: TGTGCCAGCAGCCAGCCTGGGGGAGAGCAGTTCTTC. Its protein is CASSQPGGEQFF.

This clonotype has just a few counts. At one end, the junction sequence differs from germline, possibly due to a read error. The chain couples TRBV12-5 to TRBJ1-1, with D maybe TRBD1 (5 bases). The CDR3 spans 13 residues. Looked up from germline, CDR1 is LGHNT and CDR2 is FRNRAP. The chain's CDR3 is CASVLVVGQGAFF. The CDR3 DNA reads as TGTGCTAGTGTTTTGGTCGTGGGGCAGGGAGCTTTCTTT.

This clonotype occurred a few times. This sequence joins TRBV6-5 and TRBJ2-5, with unresolved D. V lost 4 bases, J lost 1 base, and 7 bases lay in between. Germline loops: CDR1 MNHEY, CDR2 SVGAGI. The CDR3 runs to 13 residues. CDR3 coding DNA: TGTGCCAGCAGTTTTAGGGTCCAAGAGACCCAGTACTTC. This encodes CASSFRVQETQYF.

This clonotype has a handful of counts. The genes are TRBV4-1 and TRBJ1-2, with D unresolved. V was shortened by 1 base and J by 1 base, with 13 bases between the two germline ends. There are 16 residues in the CDR3. CDR1 is MGHRA, CDR2 YSYEKL, per germline. The CDR3 DNA reads TGCGCCAGCAGCCAAGGATTGGCGCGGGGTAACTATGGCTACACCTTC. This translates into CASSQGLARGNYGYTF.

This clonotype appeared a few times. The genes are TRBV10-3 and TRBJ1-6, with TRBD1 matching over 7 bases. This CDR3 region has 14 residues. The ends lost 2 bases at V and 10 bases at J; junction bases unmatched: 5. Germline CDR1 and CDR2: ENHRY and SYGVKD. In DNA form, the CDR3 reads TGTGCCATCAGTGAGGGGACAGATCAATCACCCCTCCACTTT. Translated, it gives CAISEGTDQSPLHF.

This clonotype was recorded a few times. The CDR3 loop reads CSARDTGTATNEKLFF. The CDR3 nucleotides read TGCAGTGCTAGAGATACAGGGACAGCAACTAATGAAAAACTGTTTTTT. The chain carries TRBV20-1 and TRBJ1-4; TRBD1 aligns across 7 bases. CDR3 length equals 16 residues. Per the germline V gene, CDR1 is DFQATT and CDR2 is SNEGSKA (reference sequence). V gave up 0 bases and J gave up 0 bases; unmatched junction bases: 4.

This clonotype was counted between two and nine times. The chain links TRBV3-1 to TRBJ2-1; D may be TRBD2 (6 bases). The CDR3 is 16 amino acids. The V gene lost 4 bases and the J gene lost 8 bases, with 21 bases spanning the gap. The V gene's germline CDR1 is LGHDT and CDR2 YNNKEL (reference sequence). CDR3 nucleotide sequence: TGTGCCAGCAGCCCGACCGGAGTCTTGGGGAGGTATGAGCAGTTCTTC. Amino acid sequence: CASSPTGVLGRYEQFF.

This clonotype came up many times. The genes are TRBV6-6 and TRBJ1-3; possibly TRBD1 for D (6 bases). Trimming shortened V by 2 bases and J by 6 bases, and 20 bases separated the two germline ends. From germline, CDR1 is MNHNY and CDR2 SVGAGI (reference sequence). The CDR3 has 17 residues. The CDR3: CASSYTRQARAENTIYF. In DNA, the CDR3 is TGTGCCAGCAGTTACACGCGACAGGCAAGAGCTGAAAACACCATATATTTT.

This clonotype has ten or more counts. V usage is TRBV20-1 and J usage is TRBJ2-6; perhaps TRBD1 as D (6 bases). Between the trimmed V and J ends, which lost 6 bases and 0 bases, there was a span of 15 bases. The CDR3 contains 16 residues. The germline V gene has CDR1 DFQATT and CDR2 SNEGSKA (reference sequence). CDR3 coding DNA: TGCAGTGCCAGACCTGGACAGTTCTCTGGGGCCAACGTCCTGACTTTC. It specifies CSARPGQFSGANVLTF.

The chain joins TRBV7-6 to TRBJ2-2; D may be TRBD2 (6 bases). CDR1 is SGHVS, CDR2 FNYEAQ, per germline. Trimming removed 5 bases at V and 3 bases at J, with 10 bases between. CDR3 length: 14 residues. CDR3 sequence reads: CASSAGMYTGELFF. CDR3 coding DNA: TGTGCCAGCAGCGCGGGGATGTACACCGGGGAGCTGTTTTTT.

This clonotype was seen many times. The rearrangement links TRBV13 to TRBJ2-3, with D perhaps assigned TRBD1 or TRBD2 (5 bases each). Germline V gene data show CDR1 as PRHDT and CDR2 as FYEKMQ (reference sequence). V was cut by 5 bases and J by 3 bases, with 9 bases left in between. CDR3 size: 13 residues. CDR3 sequence reads: CASSAWGTDTQYF. CDR3 nucleotide sequence: TGTGCCAGCAGCGCCTGGGGGACAGATACGCAGTATTTT.

This clonotype came up many times. J is TRBJ1-1 and V is TRBV11-2; D is ambiguous. The CDR3 runs 14 residues. Per germline, CDR1 SGHAT and CDR2 FQNNGV. V lost 2 bases, J lost 1 base, and 8 bases lay in between. The CDR3: CASSLNGRNTEAFF. The CDR3 DNA reads as TGTGCCAGCAGCTTAAACGGGCGGAACACTGAAGCTTTCTTT.

In its sample, this clonotype was seen many times. This sequence joins TRBV6-5 and TRBJ2-1; 8 bases are shared with TRBD2. This CDR3 has 16 amino acids. After removal of 7 bases from V and 7 bases from J, the junction contained 15 bases not matched to a gene. Germline loops: CDR1 MNHEY, CDR2 SVGAGI. The chain's CDR3 is CASTKHLSGGLNEQFF. DNA of the CDR3: TGTGCCAGCACCAAACATCTCTCGGGGGGGCTGAATGAGCAGTTCTTC.

CDR3 sequence reads: CASSRDTLSGANVLTF. The DNA for the CDR3 is TGTGCCAGTAGTAGGGACACCCTCTCTGGGGCCAACGTCCTGACTTTC. The chain has TRBV19 and TRBJ2-6; D may be TRBD1 (6 bases). Looked up from germline, CDR1 is LNHDA and CDR2 is SQIVND (reference sequence). Trimming left V 4 bases short and J 0 bases short, with 10 bases between. This CDR3 spans 16 amino acids.

This clonotype was observed a few times. This chain connects TRBV20-1 to TRBJ2-1, with D possibly being TRBD2 (7 bases). V lost 0 bases and J lost 0, with 15 bases in between. The CDR3 sequence is 17 residues long. The germline V gene has CDR1 DFQATT and CDR2 SNEGSKA (reference sequence). DNA of the CDR3: TGCAGTGCTAGAGACACGGGGGGCAAAACCTCCTACAATGAGCAGTTCTTC. Translating gives CSARDTGGKTSYNEQFF.

This clonotype was observed many times. The chain employs TRBV29-1 and TRBJ2-6; no clear D gene. The V gene's germline CDR1 is SQVTM and CDR2 ANQGSEA. With 5 bases removed from V and 0 bases from J, the gap between germline ends came to 17 bases. The CDR3 is 17 residues long. The CDR3 coding sequence is TGCAGCGTTTACATCCTGGCGGAGAGCTCTGGGGCCAACGTCCTGACTTTC. This gives the protein CSVYILAESSGANVLTF.

The sample holds a few counts of this clonotype. V is TRBV4-1 and J is TRBJ1-2, with D possibly TRBD1 on 6 matching bases. Germline V CDR1 and CDR2: MGHRA, YSYEKL. The ends were cut back, 1 base at V and 5 bases at J, with 20 bases in the middle. The CDR3 runs 17 residues. The CDR3 is CASSQAGGIDRRYGYTF. The CDR3 DNA reads TGCGCCAGCAGCCAAGCCGGTGGGATCGACAGGAGGTATGGCTACACCTTC.

This clonotype was observed a few times. This chain uses TRBV7-9 with TRBJ2-3; D gene unclear. The germline CDR1 and CDR2 sequences are SEHNR and FQNEAQ (reference sequence). The CDR3 runs to 15 residues. Trimming removed 1 base at V and 1 base at J, with 9 bases between. CDR3 loop: CASSLEQAGTDTQYF. The CDR3 coding sequence is TGTGCCAGCAGCTTAGAGCAGGCCGGCACAGATACGCAGTATTTT.

This clonotype was picked up many times. The J gene is TRBJ1-4, the V gene TRBV6-6; D is unresolved. The CDR3 sequence is 13 residues long. Germline-derived CDR1 and CDR2 are MNHNY and SVGAGI (reference sequence). V lost 2 bases and J 8 bases, leaving 9 bases between the germline ends. The CDR3 protein is CASSYGPREKLFF. The DNA for the CDR3 is TGTGCCAGCAGTTACGGGCCGAGAGAAAAACTGTTTTTT.

A few counts support this clonotype. Here the CDR3 DNA reads TGTGCCAGCAGTCAACAAGGAGGGGTCACTGAAGCTTTCTTT. As protein: CASSQQGGVTEAFF. V usage is TRBV6-5 and J usage is TRBJ1-1, with a possible D match to TRBD1 (5 bases). CDR1 and CDR2 (germline): MNHEY, SVGAGI. V lost 5 bases to trimming and J lost 4 bases, with 14 bases between them. CDR3 length: 14 residues.

This sequence joins TRBV11-3 and TRBJ1-6; a weak D match, TRBD1 (5 bases). There are 14 residues in the CDR3. Germline CDR1 SGHNT, CDR2 YENEEA. V gave up 5 bases and J gave up 9 bases, with 14 bases separating them. CDR3 nucleotide sequence: TGTGCCAGCAGCCGTAAAGGGGATGCTTCACCCCTCCACTTT. The encoded protein is CASSRKGDASPLHF.

J is TRBJ2-3 and V is TRBV10-3; D is possibly TRBD1 (6 bases). From germline, CDR1 is ENHRY and CDR2 SYGVKD. This CDR3 comprises 15 residues. Trimming removed 5 bases from V and 2 bases from J, with 14 bases in between. The CDR3 sequence is CAISLLGQNTDTQYF. The CDR3 nucleotides read TGTGCCATCAGTCTCCTCGGACAGAACACAGATACGCAGTATTTT.

The CDR3 DNA reads TGCGCCAGCAGCCAAGTGCCCTGGACAGATCATAGCAATCAGCCCCAGCATTTT. This gives the protein CASSQVPWTDHSNQPQHF. This rearrangement joins TRBV4-1 to TRBJ1-5; tentatively, D is TRBD1 (6 bases). Germline V gene sequence: CDR1 MGHRA, CDR2 YSYEKL. CDR3 size: 18 residues. V shed 1 base and J shed 0 bases, with 16 bases lying between them.

This clonotype was detected many times. The chain has TRBV27 and TRBJ2-1; unclear D gene. The CDR3 runs to 12 residues. The ends were cut back, 4 bases at V and 8 bases at J, with 9 bases in the middle. Germline V gene sequence: CDR1 MNHEY, CDR2 SMNVEV (reference sequence). The CDR3 coding sequence is TGTGCCAGCAGTTCCGGCCGGGATGAGCAGTTCTTC. Its protein product is CASSSGRDEQFF.

This clonotype was seen more than once but under ten times. The V call is TRBV20-1, the J call TRBJ1-1, with D unclear. Trimming took off 3 bases at V and 1 base at J, with 3 bases between the two ends. CDR3 size: 11 residues. CDR1 and CDR2 (germline): DFQATT, SNEGSKA (reference sequence). The CDR3 region is CSARKNTEAFF. The CDR3 DNA reads as TGCAGTGCTAGGAAGAACACTGAAGCTTTCTTT.

This clonotype has at least ten counts. CDR3 in amino acids: CSVPTGVNNQPQHF. The CDR3 coding sequence is TGCAGTGTCCCGACAGGGGTGAACAATCAGCCCCAGCATTTT. The genes are TRBV20-1 and TRBJ1-5; 8 nucleotides agree with TRBD1. Germline values: CDR1 DFQATT, CDR2 SNEGSKA (reference sequence). V lost 7 bases to trimming and J lost 3 bases; unmatched junction nucleotides: 8. CDR3 length: 14 amino acids.

Here the CDR3 DNA reads TGTGCCAGCAGCCAAGGGGGGCTGACTAGCGGGAAAGAGACCCAGTACTTC. Translation gives CASSQGGLTSGKETQYF. V usage is TRBV3-1 and J usage is TRBJ2-5; 11 nucleotides line up with TRBD2. The germline V gene encodes CDR1 LGHDT and CDR2 YNNKEL (reference sequence). The V and J ends lost 1 base and 3 bases, in that order; junction bases with no gene match: 7. The CDR3 is made up of 17 amino acids.

As for this clonotype: Because the CDR3's place on the DNA is in doubt, the DNA is left out and the CDR3 is given as listed by TCRdb. The rearrangement joins TRBV7-5 to TRBJ1-5. TRBV7-5 is listed as a pseudogene. The CDR3 spans 18 amino acids, including both terminal residues. The CDR3 reads CISVPEALKSQFNQPQHF.

The chain links TRBV2 to TRBJ1-4; 9 bases line up with TRBD1. CDR3 length: 15 amino acids. The germline gives CDR1 SNHLY, CDR2 FYNNEI. V was pared by 7 bases and J by 3 bases, with 6 bases of the junction left unmatched. The CDR3 region has the DNA TGTGCCAGCAAGACCACAGGGGGCCCTAATGAAAAACTGTTTTTT. This encodes CASKTTGGPNEKLFF. Together with reference TRBV2 and TRBJ1-4, the CDR3 gives the full variable domain: EPEVTQTPSHQVTQMGQEVILRCVPISNHLYFYWYRQILGQKVEFLVSFYNNEISEKSEIFDDQFSVERPDGSNFTLKIRSTKLEDSAMYFCASKTTGGPNEKLFFGSGTQLSVL.

This clonotype was detected many times. The V call is TRBV12-3 or TRBV12-4, the J call TRBJ1-4, with 7 bases identical to TRBD1. Germline trimming cut 5 bases from V and 12 bases from J; bases unmatched to any gene: 9. This CDR3 is built from 13 residues. CDR3 DNA sequence: TGTGCCAGCAGTCATGGGACAGCCAAGGAACTGTTTTTT. Its protein is CASSHGTAKELFF.

At least ten counts were recorded for this clonotype. The chain joins TRBV7-2 to TRBJ2-6; no clear D. The V gene lost 6 bases and the J gene lost 0 bases, with 9 bases spanning the gap. CDR1 and CDR2 (germline): SGHTA, FQGNSA. CDR3 length: 15 residues. The CDR3 loop reads CASSRWHSGANVLTF. CDR3 bases: TGTGCCAGCAGTCGTTGGCACTCTGGGGCCAACGTCCTGACTTTC. The variable domain in full, with the rest retrieved from reference TRBV7-2 and TRBJ2-6, is GAGVSQSPSNKVTEKGKDVELRCDPISGHTALYWYRQSLGQGLEFLIYFQGNSAPDKSGLPSDRFSAERTGGSVSTLTIQRTQQEDSAVYLCASSRWHSGANVLTFGAGSRLTVL.